Each of the 23 T cell receptor beta chains below was sequenced from the same sample in a study of PD-1 blockade in mismatch repair-deficient tumors. Measured with immunoSEQ multiplex PCR; TCRdb has only the in-frame clones, and not every one. The sample contains around 120,000 clones, about 90% of which appear only once. Sequenced here: peripheral blood, sampled roughly 67 weeks after starting pembrolizumab. The receptors here all came from an adult with mismatch repair-deficient cancer.

The genes are TRBV27 and TRBJ2-3; 8 nucleotides agree with TRBD2. J gave up 2 bases and V 6 bases, and 4 bases lay outside the gene matches. The germline gives CDR1 MNHEY, CDR2 SMNVEV (reference sequence). The CDR3 has 14 residues. CDR3 in amino acids: CASRGLGNTDTQYF. For the CDR3, the DNA is TGTGCCAGCAGGGGACTAGGGAACACAGATACGCAGTATTTT.

This CDR3 reads CASSDLAGVGPQETQYF. CDR3 nucleotide sequence: TGCGCCAGCAGTGACCTAGCGGGAGTAGGTCCCCAAGAGACCCAGTACTTC. The chain uses TRBV10-2 and TRBJ2-5; 10 bases agree with TRBD2. The V gene's germline CDR1 is WSHSY and CDR2 SAAADI. The V and J ends lost 3 bases and 1 base, in that order; junction bases with no gene match: 8. The CDR3 sequence is 17 residues long.

The gene calls are TRBV10-1 and TRBJ2-1, with 9 bases identical to TRBD2. Germline trimming cut 11 bases from V and 2 bases from J; bases unmatched to any gene: 7. The CDR3 runs to 14 residues. Germline loops: CDR1 WNHNN, CDR2 SYGVQD (reference sequence). The CDR3 here is CACSGSGAYNEQFF. Written as DNA, the CDR3 is TGCGCCTGTAGCGGGAGTGGCGCCTACAATGAGCAGTTCTTC.

This clone appeared a single time. The V gene is TRBV5-1, the J gene TRBJ2-7, with a possible D match to TRBD1 (5 bases). CDR3 size: 14 residues. Between the trimmed V and J ends, which lost 2 bases and 6 bases, there was a span of 15 bases. Looked up from germline, CDR1 is SGHRS and CDR2 is YFSETQ. The CDR3 nucleotides are TGCGCCAGCAGCTTTAGTTCCAGGGTGAGCGAGCAGTACTTC. As protein: CASSFSSRVSEQYF.

The J gene is TRBJ2-5, the V gene TRBV5-6, with D unclear. The length of the CDR3 is 14 residues. V was cut by 1 base and J by 2 bases, with 9 bases left in between. In germline, CDR1 is SGHDT, CDR2 YYEEEE. In DNA, the CDR3 is TGTGCCAGCAGCTTGACGGAGATTCAAGAGACCCAGTACTTC. Translated, it gives CASSLTEIQETQYF.

This chain uses TRBV30 with TRBJ2-1; D gene ambiguous. V shed 0 bases and J shed 6 bases, with 6 bases lying between them. The length of the CDR3 is 12 residues. Germline loops: CDR1 GTSNPN, CDR2 SVGIG (reference sequence). The chain's CDR3 is CAWSVLVNEQFF. CDR3 sequence (DNA): TGTGCCTGGAGTGTATTAGTCAATGAGCAGTTCTTC.

This chain links TRBV5-6 with TRBJ2-2; TRBD2 matches at 11 bases. The CDR3 is 16 residues long. CDR1 SGHDT and CDR2 YYEEEE come from the germline V gene. The junction had 8 bases not matched to a gene; V was cut back by 5 bases and J by 5 bases. Here the CDR3 DNA reads TGTGCCAGCAGACCCCTAGCGGGAGGTTGGACCGGGGAGCTGTTTTTT. Its translation: CASRPLAGGWTGELFF.

This clone was found a few times. This rearrangement joins TRBV6-6 to TRBJ2-6; D gene unclear. V lost 7 bases to trimming and J lost 1 base, with 5 bases between them. CDR1 is MNHNY and CDR2 is SVGAGI in the germline V gene (reference sequence). This CDR3 has 13 amino acids. The CDR3 spells CASMLSGANVLTF. In nucleotides, the CDR3 is TGTGCCAGCATGCTTTCTGGGGCCAACGTCCTGACTTTC.

J is TRBJ1-1 and V is TRBV30; TRBD1 matches at 7 bases. Germline V gives CDR1 GTSNPN, CDR2 SVGIG (reference sequence). The junction had 13 bases not matched to a gene; V was cut back by 4 bases and J by 11 bases. The CDR3 has 13 residues. The CDR3 is CAWNYDRARKAFF. DNA for the CDR3: TGTGCCTGGAATTATGACAGGGCCCGGAAGGCTTTCTTT.

J is TRBJ1-5 and V is TRBV2; TRBD1 matches at 7 bases. The CDR3 totals 13 residues. Trimming at V came to 6 bases and at J to 4 bases, leaving 3 bases not matched to a gene. Germline CDR1 and CDR2: SNHLY and FYNNEI. CDR3 in DNA: TGTGCCAGCAGCCCAGGGGGTAATCAGCCCCAGCATTTT. Translated: CASSPGGNQPQHF.

This chain connects TRBV6-6 to TRBJ2-7; 7 nucleotides align to TRBD2. Germline V gene sequence: CDR1 MNHNY, CDR2 SVGAGI (reference sequence). Trimming took 0 bases from V and 2 from J; bases not matched to a gene: 1. This CDR3 has 14 amino acids. The CDR3 protein is CASSYSGGTYEQYF. DNA of the CDR3: TGTGCCAGCAGTTACTCGGGAGGGACCTACGAGCAGTACTTC.

The chain employs TRBV7-9 and TRBJ2-1; TRBD2 agrees at 8 bases. Trimming cost V 4 bases and J 4 bases; bases outside gene matches: 0. CDR3 length equals 13 residues. Germline lookup yields CDR1 SEHNR and CDR2 FQNEAQ (reference sequence). CDR3 nucleotides: TGTGCCAGCAGCTCGGGAGGGTACAATGAGCAGTTCTTC. It encodes CASSSGGYNEQFF.

Regarding this clone: Other DNA sequences from this sample encode an identical CDR3 as well. V and J are TRBV4-3 and TRBJ2-1; D not resolved. The CDR3 has 13 amino acids. Per the germline V gene, CDR1 is LGHNA and CDR2 is YSLEER. V was trimmed by 0 bases and J by 7 bases, leaving 7 bases between them. CDR3 amino acids: CASSQDSYNEQFF. The CDR3 nucleotides read TGCGCCAGCAGCCAAGATAGCTATAATGAGCAGTTCTTC.

V is TRBV11-2 and J is TRBJ2-5; 9 nucleotides match TRBD1. Germline V gives CDR1 SGHAT, CDR2 FQNNGV. After removal of 5 bases from V and 4 bases from J, the junction contained 11 bases not matched to a gene. The CDR3 contains 16 residues. The CDR3 DNA reads as TGTGCCAGCAGCAGAAACCCCCTGGACAGGGGAGAGACCCAGTACTTC. Translated: CASSRNPLDRGETQYF.

The CDR3 region has the DNA TGTGCCAGCAGCTTTACAGGGGGCGTCGCCTACGAGCAGTACTTC. Protein product: CASSFTGGVAYEQYF. V is TRBV7-8 and J is TRBJ2-7; 9 bases map to TRBD1. There are 15 residues in the CDR3. Per germline, CDR1 SGHVS and CDR2 FQNEAQ. J gave up 2 bases and V 3 bases, and 5 bases lay outside the gene matches.

The chain joins TRBV5-5 to TRBJ1-3; D is uncertain. CDR3 length equals 15 residues. V was shortened by 4 bases and J by 0 bases, with 11 bases between the two germline ends. Looked up from germline, CDR1 is SGHKS and CDR2 is YYEKEE (reference sequence). The CDR3 DNA reads as TGTGCCAGCAGCCCGTCTCCCAGCTCTGGAAACACCATATATTTT. It encodes CASSPSPSSGNTIYF.

This clone was counted a single time. The chain uses TRBV7-2 and TRBJ1-5; 10 bases are shared with TRBD1. After removal of 4 bases from V and 5 bases from J, the junction contained 5 bases not matched to a gene. Germline CDR1 is SGHTA and CDR2 is FQGNSA. The CDR3 sequence is 15 residues long. The CDR3 DNA sequence: TGTGCCAGCAGCTACAACGGACAGGGGGATCAGCCCCAGCATTTT. Its protein is CASSYNGQGDQPQHF.

This clone has only a few counts. The chain combines TRBV29-1 with TRBJ1-2, with 7 bases fitting TRBD1. The junction had 11 bases not matched to a gene; V was cut back by 6 bases and J by 7 bases. CDR1 and CDR2 (germline): SQVTM, ANQGSEA. CDR3 length: 13 amino acids. CDR3 amino acids: CSVVTGRGGGYTF. CDR3 in DNA: TGCAGCGTCGTGACAGGGAGAGGAGGTGGCTACACCTTC.

The chain couples TRBV11-2 to TRBJ2-7; 11 bases are shared with TRBD2. From germline, CDR1 is SGHAT and CDR2 FQNNGV. The V segment lost 4 bases and the J segment 0 bases; nucleotides outside the gene matches: 5. The length of the CDR3 is 16 residues. The CDR3 DNA is TGTGCCAGCAGCTGGGGACTAGCGGAACACTCCTACGAGCAGTACTTC. Its translation is CASSWGLAEHSYEQYF.

This clone showed up just once. The chain uses TRBV12-5 and TRBJ2-2, with 9 bases identical to TRBD1. CDR1 is LGHNT and CDR2 is FRNRAP in the germline V gene. V dropped 1 base and J dropped 5; count of bases not matched to a gene: 2. CDR3 length equals 15 residues. CDR3: CASGLETGGTGELFF. CDR3 in DNA: TGTGCTAGTGGTTTGGAGACAGGGGGGACCGGGGAGCTGTTTTTT.

This clone showed up just a few times. The V call is TRBV19, the J call TRBJ1-2; possible D gene TRBD1, 5 bases. CDR1 and CDR2 from the germline V gene are LNHDA and SQIVND (reference sequence). Between the trimmed V and J ends, which lost 6 bases and 4 bases, there was a span of 18 bases. This CDR3 has 15 amino acids. CDR3 nucleotide sequence: TGTGCCAGTAGACCCTCTGTCAGGGACCTCTATGGCTACACCTTC. Protein: CASRPSVRDLYGYTF.

J is TRBJ2-3 and V is TRBV5-1; 12 bases align to TRBD2. Germline trimming cut 7 bases from V and 2 bases from J; bases unmatched to any gene: 5. The CDR3 length is 15 residues. Looked up from germline, CDR1 is SGHRS and CDR2 is YFSETQ. This chain's CDR3 is CASARLAGVTDTQYF. CDR3 bases: TGCGCCAGCGCCAGACTAGCGGGAGTCACAGATACGCAGTATTTT.

CDR3 coding DNA: TGTGCCAGCAGTCGGCCGGGACTAGCGGGGTACCAAGAGACCCAGTACTTC. Translated: CASSRPGLAGYQETQYF. The genes are TRBV2 and TRBJ2-5, with 13 positions matching TRBD2. V was clipped by 5 bases and J by 0 bases; unmatched bases: 6. Germline V gene lookup returns CDR1 SNHLY and CDR2 FYNNEI. The CDR3 totals 17 residues.